Presented here are 31 T cell receptor beta chains from one specimen sequenced in a study of response to subunit inactivated influenza vaccine. TCRdb used MiXCR to reprocess the RT-PCR reads, holding one entry per CDR3 protein. This table has 600,000 to 850,000 distinct CDR3 sequences, 12% to 15% appearing once. The sequencing used PBMCs from blood, collected around 14 days before vaccination. The receptors were gathered from a man aged 45-60 years who received an inactivated influenza vaccine.

This clonotype has only a few counts. This chain connects TRBV4-2 to TRBJ2-1; 13 bases are a match to TRBD2. Per germline, CDR1 LGHNA and CDR2 YNFKEQ. Trimming removed 0 bases from V and 9 bases from J; junction bases left unmatched: 8. The CDR3 covers 17 residues. The CDR3 DNA reads TGTGCCAGCAGCCAAGAACTAGCGGGGGGGTCCCATGGTGAGCAGTTCTTC. This gives the protein CASSQELAGGSHGEQFF.

The sample holds one count of this clonotype. The chain employs TRBV12-3 or TRBV12-4 and TRBJ2-4; 7 bases match TRBD2. CDR3 size: 16 residues. The trim removed 4 bases at V and 2 bases at J, leaving 8 bases unmatched. CDR3 nucleotides: TGTGCCAGCAGTTCCTCCGCTAGCGGATCCAAAAACATTCAGTACTTC. This translates into CASSSSASGSKNIQYF.

The chain recombines TRBV11-2 with TRBJ1-5; TRBD1 agrees at 12 bases. Germline CDR1 is SGHAT and CDR2 is FQNNGV. With V trimmed by 5 bases and J by 1 base, 15 bases remained unmatched. The CDR3 is made up of 20 amino acids. This CDR3 reads CASSANRDRGRSQSNQPQHF. Here the CDR3 DNA reads TGTGCCAGCAGCGCAAACCGGGACAGGGGGCGAAGTCAAAGCAATCAGCCCCAGCATTTT.

The sample holds many counts of this clonotype. This chain links TRBV4-2 with TRBJ2-7; 9 bases are a match to TRBD1. The trim removed 4 bases at V and 0 bases at J, leaving 4 bases unmatched. Germline lookup yields CDR1 LGHNA and CDR2 YNFKEQ. The CDR3 runs 15 residues. DNA of the CDR3: TGTGCCAGCAGCCCCGGACAGGGGATCTCCTACGAGCAGTACTTC. Protein: CASSPGQGISYEQYF.

The chain joins TRBV3-1 to TRBJ2-1; 11 bases line up with TRBD2. V lost 0 bases and J lost 10; bases outside the gene matches: 8. CDR1 is LGHDT, CDR2 YNNKEL, per germline (reference sequence). CDR3 length equals 16 residues. As DNA, the CDR3 is TGTGCCAGCAGCCAAGATCCGGGACTAGCGGCCTACGAGCAGTTCTTC. Translated, it gives CASSQDPGLAAYEQFF.

The rearrangement uses TRBV4-3 and TRBJ2-7; 7 bases are shared with TRBD1. The CDR3 has 17 residues. The junction had 9 bases not matched to a gene; V was cut back by 1 base and J by 0 bases. Germline CDR1 reads LGHNA; CDR2 reads YSLEER. CDR3 DNA sequence: TGCGCCAGCAGCCAAGGTACCCCTACAGGGGTCTCCTACGAGCAGTACTTC. The encoded protein is CASSQGTPTGVSYEQYF.

Ten or more counts support this clonotype. This sequence joins TRBV12-3 or TRBV12-4 and TRBJ2-7, with D unclear. The CDR3 contains 13 residues. Trimming took 1 base from V and 6 from J, leaving 10 bases between them. CDR3 in amino acids: CASSLDRRLEQYF. DNA of the CDR3: TGTGCCAGCAGTTTAGACCGCCGCCTCGAGCAGTACTTC.

As concerns this clonotype: The junction departs from germline at one end; a sequencing error may be responsible. V gene TRBV28 combines with J gene TRBJ1-1, with 10 bases that match TRBD1. Germline CDR1 MDHEN, CDR2 SYDVKM. There are 16 residues in the CDR3. The CDR3 DNA reads TGTGCCAGCAGGTGGGACAGGGGCGTAAGGAACACTGAAGCTTTATTT. Translation: CASRWDRGVRNTEALF.

The gene calls are TRBV7-9 and TRBJ2-2; maybe TRBD1 (6 bases). V was shortened by 5 bases and J by 3 bases, with 10 bases between the two germline ends. CDR1 SEHNR and CDR2 FQNEAQ come from the germline V gene (reference sequence). This CDR3 region has 14 residues. The chain's CDR3 is CASSMGAYTGELFF. In DNA, the CDR3 is TGTGCCAGCAGCATGGGGGCCTACACCGGGGAGCTGTTTTTT.

In this sample, this clonotype turned up many times. The DNA for the CDR3 is TGTGCCACCAGTGATTTTATTGCCGATGAGCAGTTCTTC. Encoded protein: CATSDFIADEQFF. This chain connects TRBV24-1 to TRBJ2-1; D unresolved. Trimming pared 1 base from V and 8 bases from J, leaving 8 bases between. CDR3 length equals 13 residues. Germline CDR1 and CDR2: KGHDR and SFDVKD.

The rearrangement uses TRBV30 and TRBJ2-7; D uncertain. Looked up from germline, CDR1 is GTSNPN and CDR2 is SVGIG (reference sequence). The CDR3 consists of 13 residues. V was shortened by 5 bases and J by 4 bases, with 15 bases between the two germline ends. The CDR3 loop reads CAWRQKLFYEQYF. The CDR3 nucleotides are TGTGCCTGGCGGCAGAAGCTATTTTACGAGCAGTACTTC.

This chain connects TRBV18 to TRBJ2-2, with D perhaps matching TRBD1 (5 bases). Trimming cost V 3 bases and J 7 bases, with 15 bases left between them. From germline, CDR1 is KGHSH and CDR2 LQKENI. This CDR3 comprises 15 residues. The CDR3 reads CASSPRQSVGGELFF. CDR3 nucleotide sequence: TGTGCCAGCTCACCTCGACAGAGCGTTGGCGGGGAGCTGTTTTTT.

This clonotype turned up a few times. The chain recombines TRBV2 with TRBJ2-7, with D uncertain. The CDR3 runs 12 residues. Germline V gene data show CDR1 as SNHLY and CDR2 as FYNNEI. The ends were cut back, 6 bases at V and 3 bases at J, with 9 bases in the middle. CDR3 amino acids: CASRRLGYEQYF. The CDR3 region has the DNA TGTGCCAGCAGACGGTTAGGCTACGAGCAGTACTTC.

CDR3 region: CASSTSGGWGYEQYF. CDR3 coding DNA: TGTGCCAGCAGTACCTCTGGGGGCTGGGGCTACGAGCAGTACTTC. This chain connects TRBV6-1 to TRBJ2-7, with D perhaps TRBD1 (6 bases). The CDR3 spans 15 residues. Trimming left V 5 bases short and J 3 bases short, with 17 bases between. Germline CDR1 and CDR2: MNHNS and SASEGT.

In this sample, this clonotype turned up a few times. The chain uses TRBV12-3 or TRBV12-4 and TRBJ2-1; unclear D gene. This CDR3 has 15 amino acids. V was shortened by 2 bases and J by 8 bases, with 16 bases between the two germline ends. CDR3 coding DNA: TGTGCCAGCAGTTTAAACAGCCGCCCCCCCCATGAGCAGTTCTTC. Protein sequence: CASSLNSRPPHEQFF.

This clonotype was detected only a few times. The chain uses TRBV5-1 and TRBJ1-1, with 9 bases lining up with TRBD1. The CDR3 has 14 amino acids. CDR1 and CDR2 (germline): SGHRS, YFSETQ. V dropped 4 bases and J dropped 4; count of bases not matched to a gene: 5. CDR3 sequence reads: CASSRGQGATEAFF. DNA for the CDR3: TGCGCCAGCAGCCGGGGACAGGGCGCCACTGAAGCTTTCTTT.

This clonotype was detected only a few times. The V call is TRBV29-1, the J call TRBJ2-7; D is uncertain. V gave up 7 bases and J gave up 3 bases, with 10 bases separating them. The CDR3 consists of 11 residues. Germline CDR1 reads SQVTM; CDR2 reads ANQGSEA. The CDR3 nucleotides are TGCAGCGGTTCCCTAGGCTACGAGCAGTACTTC. Residues: CSGSLGYEQYF.

This clonotype has a count of ten or more. The chain has TRBV7-9 and TRBJ2-3; TRBD2 agrees at 11 bases. CDR1 and CDR2 (germline): SEHNR, FQNEAQ (reference sequence). V gave up 9 bases and J gave up 0 bases; unmatched junction bases: 8. The length of the CDR3 is 16 residues. CDR3 in amino acids: CASSPLAGGSTDTQYF. The CDR3 nucleotides read TGTGCCAGTTCTCCTTTAGCGGGAGGGAGCACAGATACGCAGTATTTT.

In this sample, this clonotype turned up many times. The chain links TRBV4-3 to TRBJ2-2, with D perhaps TRBD2 (5 bases). Germline CDR1 is LGHNA and CDR2 is YSLEER. The CDR3 is 14 residues long. V dropped 5 bases and J dropped 8 bases, with 15 bases sitting between them. DNA for the CDR3: TGCGCCAGCAGCTCGGGGAGCGGATCTGGGGAGCTGTTTTTT. It translates to CASSSGSGSGELFF.

This clonotype was seen only a few times. V gene TRBV20-1 combines with J gene TRBJ2-1; D might be TRBD1 or TRBD2, each matching 5 bases. Germline loops: CDR1 DFQATT, CDR2 SNEGSKA (reference sequence). The CDR3 sequence is 13 residues long. The V and J ends lost 5 bases and 8 bases respectively, with 16 bases between them. The CDR3 nucleotides are TGCAGTGCTGGTGGGGGTGGCATCGATGAGCAGTTCTTC. As protein: CSAGGGGIDEQFF.

This clonotype was seen a few times. The chain recombines TRBV6-2 or TRBV6-3 with TRBJ2-7; D may match TRBD1 or TRBD2 (5 bases each). Trimming removed 5 bases at V and 3 bases at J, with 14 bases between. The CDR3 spans 14 residues. Per germline, CDR1 MNHEY and CDR2 SVGEGT. The CDR3 reads CASSHDVGRYEQYF. The CDR3 nucleotides read TGTGCCAGCAGTCACGACGTGGGACGCTACGAGCAGTACTTC.

This clonotype was observed many times. The genes are TRBV7-9 and TRBJ2-2; the D is unclear. CDR1 and CDR2 from the germline V gene are SEHNR and FQNEAQ (reference sequence). This CDR3 comprises 15 residues. Trimming shortened V by 1 base and J by 6 bases, and 12 bases separated the two germline ends. The CDR3 DNA is TGTGCCAGCAGCTTAGATGGCTCAATCCCCGGGGAGCTGTTTTTT. Translated, it gives CASSLDGSIPGELFF.

This clonotype came up a few times. The rearrangement links TRBV11-2 to TRBJ2-1; the D gene could be TRBD1 or TRBD2 (5 bases each). Germline V CDR1 and CDR2: SGHAT, FQNNGV. The V and J ends lost 5 bases and 5 bases respectively, with 10 bases between them. The CDR3 length is 13 residues. CDR3 amino acids: CASSAGTDNEQFF. The CDR3 DNA reads as TGTGCCAGCAGCGCCGGGACCGACAATGAGCAGTTCTTC.

This clonotype was counted a few times. A read error may account for a junction end that differs from germline. The genes are TRBV5-1 and TRBJ2-5; 9 bases are shared with TRBD2. CDR1 and CDR2 (germline): SGHRS, YFSETQ. The CDR3 has 15 residues. In DNA form, the CDR3 reads TGCGCCAACAGCATCCAGACTAGCGGTCAAGAGACCCAGTACTTC. Its translation: CANSIQTSGQETQYF.

Many counts were recorded for this clonotype. The rearrangement links TRBV7-2 to TRBJ2-1; no definite D call. Germline V CDR1 and CDR2: SGHTA, FQGNSA. CDR3 size: 16 residues. The V end was cut by 4 bases, the J end by 2 bases, with 15 bases between. The CDR3 sequence is CASSYMSISAYNEQFF. CDR3 coding DNA: TGTGCCAGCAGCTACATGAGCATTTCGGCCTACAATGAGCAGTTCTTC.

The count of this clonotype is one. A read error may produce the germline difference seen at one junction end. The chain links TRBV12-3 or TRBV12-4 to TRBJ1-2; the D is unclear. The CDR3 is made up of 16 amino acids. Here the CDR3 reads CASSLLFVGRNYGHTF. The DNA for the CDR3 is TGTGCCAGCAGTTTGTTATTCGTGGGCAGGAACTATGGCCACACCTTC.

The chain links TRBV12-3 or TRBV12-4 to TRBJ2-7; possibly TRBD1 or TRBD2 for D (5 bases each). Trimming cost V 3 bases and J 2 bases, with 20 bases left between them. The CDR3 has 17 residues. The CDR3 bases are TGTGCCAGCAGTTTGGGTAGGTGGCAGGGAGAAACCTACGAGCAGTACTTC. Amino acids: CASSLGRWQGETYEQYF.

This clonotype was observed a handful of times. The chain is built from TRBV4-3 and TRBJ2-3, with D unresolved. The CDR3 totals 16 residues. The ends were cut back, 0 bases at V and 2 bases at J, with 12 bases in the middle. The germline V gene has CDR1 LGHNA and CDR2 YSLEER. The CDR3 DNA follows: TGCGCCAGCAGCCAAGATATGGGGATGTACACAGATACGCAGTATTTT. Amino acid sequence: CASSQDMGMYTDTQYF.

The CDR3 protein is CSAFGQSYGYTF. The CDR3 DNA is TGCAGTGCCTTTGGACAGTCATATGGCTACACCTTC. The chain employs TRBV20-1 and TRBJ1-2, with D perhaps matching TRBD1 (6 bases). This CDR3 is 12 amino acids long. The germline CDR1 and CDR2 sequences are DFQATT and SNEGSKA (reference sequence). Trimming pared 6 bases from V and 5 bases from J, leaving 13 bases between.

This clonotype was counted a few times. V gene TRBV6-1 combines with J gene TRBJ1-2; no clear D gene. V was clipped by 8 bases and J by 0 bases, with 10 bases between them. Per the germline V gene, CDR1 is MNHNS and CDR2 is SASEGT. The CDR3 spans 13 residues. The CDR3 DNA is TGTGCCAGCGGAACATTCTCTAACTATGGCTACACCTTC. It yields the protein CASGTFSNYGYTF.

This clonotype has a handful of counts. V usage is TRBV7-2 and J usage is TRBJ2-5, with D possibly TRBD2 on 5 matching bases. Germline values: CDR1 SGHTA, CDR2 FQGNSA. V lost 3 bases and J 7 bases, leaving 15 bases between the germline ends. The CDR3 loop spans 14 amino acids. In DNA form, the CDR3 reads TGTGCCAGCAGCTTCCGCCTCCGGGGTGGGACCCAGTACTTC. Its translation is CASSFRLRGGTQYF.